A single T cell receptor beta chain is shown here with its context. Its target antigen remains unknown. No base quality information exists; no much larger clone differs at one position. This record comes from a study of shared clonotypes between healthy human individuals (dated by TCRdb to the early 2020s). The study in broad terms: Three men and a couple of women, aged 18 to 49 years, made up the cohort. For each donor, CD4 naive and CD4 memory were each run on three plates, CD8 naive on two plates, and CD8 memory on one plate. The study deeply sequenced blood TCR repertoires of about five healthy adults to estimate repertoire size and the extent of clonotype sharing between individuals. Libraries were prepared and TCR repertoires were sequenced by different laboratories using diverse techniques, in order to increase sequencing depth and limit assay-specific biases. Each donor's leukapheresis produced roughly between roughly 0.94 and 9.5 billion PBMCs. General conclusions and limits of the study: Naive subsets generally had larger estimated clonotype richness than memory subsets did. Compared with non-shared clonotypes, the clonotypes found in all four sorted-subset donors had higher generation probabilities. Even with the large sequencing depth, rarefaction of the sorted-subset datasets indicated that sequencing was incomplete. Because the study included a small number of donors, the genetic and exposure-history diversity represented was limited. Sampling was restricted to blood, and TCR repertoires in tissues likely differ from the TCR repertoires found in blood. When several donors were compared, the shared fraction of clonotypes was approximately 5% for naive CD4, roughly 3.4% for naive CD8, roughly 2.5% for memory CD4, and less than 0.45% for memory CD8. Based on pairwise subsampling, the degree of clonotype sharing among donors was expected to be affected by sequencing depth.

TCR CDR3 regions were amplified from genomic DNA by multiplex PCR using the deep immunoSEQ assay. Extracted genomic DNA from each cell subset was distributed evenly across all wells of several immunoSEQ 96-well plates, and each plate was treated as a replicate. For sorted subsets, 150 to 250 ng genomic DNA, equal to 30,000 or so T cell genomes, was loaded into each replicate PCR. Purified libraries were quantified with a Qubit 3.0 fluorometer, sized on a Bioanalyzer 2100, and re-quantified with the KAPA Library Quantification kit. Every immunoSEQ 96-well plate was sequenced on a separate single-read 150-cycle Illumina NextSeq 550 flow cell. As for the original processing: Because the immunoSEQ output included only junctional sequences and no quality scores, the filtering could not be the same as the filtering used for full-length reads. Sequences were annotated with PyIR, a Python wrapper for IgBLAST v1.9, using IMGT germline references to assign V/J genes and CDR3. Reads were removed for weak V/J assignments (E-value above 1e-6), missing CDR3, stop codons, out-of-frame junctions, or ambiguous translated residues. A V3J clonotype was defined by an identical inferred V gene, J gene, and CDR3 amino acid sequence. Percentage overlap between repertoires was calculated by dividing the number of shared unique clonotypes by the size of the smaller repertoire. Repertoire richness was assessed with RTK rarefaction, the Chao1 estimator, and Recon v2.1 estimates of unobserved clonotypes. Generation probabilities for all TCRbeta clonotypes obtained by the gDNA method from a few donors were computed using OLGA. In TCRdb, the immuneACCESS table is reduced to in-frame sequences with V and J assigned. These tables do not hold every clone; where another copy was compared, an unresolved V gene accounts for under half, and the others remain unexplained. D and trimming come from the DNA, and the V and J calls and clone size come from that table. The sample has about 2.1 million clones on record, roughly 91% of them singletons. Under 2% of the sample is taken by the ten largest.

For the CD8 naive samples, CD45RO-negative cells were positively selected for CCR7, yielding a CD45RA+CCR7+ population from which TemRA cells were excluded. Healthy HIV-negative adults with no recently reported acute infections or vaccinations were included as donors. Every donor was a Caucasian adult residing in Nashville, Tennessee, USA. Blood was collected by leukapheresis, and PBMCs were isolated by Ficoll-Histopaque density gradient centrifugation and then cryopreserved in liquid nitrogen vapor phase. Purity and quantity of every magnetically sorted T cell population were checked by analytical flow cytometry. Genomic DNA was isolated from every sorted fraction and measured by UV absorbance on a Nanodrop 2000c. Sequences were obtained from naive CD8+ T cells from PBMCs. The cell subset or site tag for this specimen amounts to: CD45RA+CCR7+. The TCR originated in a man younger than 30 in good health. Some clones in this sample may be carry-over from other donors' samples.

The CDR3 reads as follows: CSAEGLAGGSSYEQYF. The sequenced DNA: TGCAGCGCCGAAGGACTAGCGGGAGGGAGCTCCTACGAGCAGTACTTC. The chain is made from TRBV29-1 and TRBJ2-7, and 15 junction bases match TRBD2. In the germline V gene, CDR1 corresponds to SQVTM and CDR2 to ANQGSEA. The CDR3 measures 16 amino acids from cysteine to phenylalanine. Only the CDR3 region is kept as DNA, spanning 48 bases read in frame from base 1. Ends trimmed: V by 7 bases, J by 0 bases; bases unmatched to a gene: 7.